Below are 8 T cell receptor beta chains sequenced from a single sample in a study of cytomegalovirus exposure and HLA in healthy donors. The data were produced by immunoSEQ multiplex PCR, yet TCRdb's version contains in-frame clones alone and is incomplete. The repertoire holds about 220,000 clones, 90% to 95% seen once, with 0.8% to 1.2% in the top ten. Sequenced material: PBMCs. The receptor set was obtained from a woman aged 18-29 years in good health and CMV-seronegative.

V usage is TRBV9 and J usage is TRBJ1-1, with TRBD1 identical over 7 bases. The V segment lost 4 bases and the J segment 7 bases; nucleotides outside the gene matches: 13. CDR3 length equals 15 residues. Germline V gene sequence: CDR1 SGDLS, CDR2 YYNGEE. CDR3 sequence: CASSPSGAGGVEAFF. The DNA of the CDR3 is TGTGCCAGCAGCCCTTCAGGCGCAGGGGGAGTTGAAGCTTTCTTT.

This clone was seen only once. V is TRBV7-6 and J is TRBJ2-7; D is undetermined. The CDR3 is made up of 12 amino acids. The germline V gene has CDR1 SGHVS and CDR2 FNYEAQ. The ends were cut back, 4 bases at V and 3 bases at J, with 7 bases in the middle. For the CDR3, the DNA is TGTGCCAGCAGCTCGGTTGGCTACGAGCAGTACTTC. It is translated as CASSSVGYEQYF.

The CDR3 region is CSVEERYEQYF. For the CDR3, the DNA is TGCAGCGTTGAAGAGCGATACGAGCAGTACTTC. The V and J genes are TRBV29-1 and TRBJ2-7; D not resolved. Germline values: CDR1 SQVTM, CDR2 ANQGSEA. The CDR3 loop spans 11 amino acids. V lost 0 bases and J lost 4, with 4 bases in between.

In this sample, this clone turned up a few times. V usage is TRBV5-1 and J usage is TRBJ2-7, with 7 bases fitting TRBD1. The germline V gene encodes CDR1 SGHRS and CDR2 YFSETQ. Trimming took 1 base from V and 5 from J; bases not matched to a gene: 9. CDR3 length: 15 residues. The CDR3 bases are TGCGCCAGCAGCTTGTCCGGGGACAGCAATCACGAGCAGTACTTC. This codes for CASSLSGDSNHEQYF.

V gene TRBV18 combines with J gene TRBJ1-3; D not resolved. Germline V lookup: CDR1 KGHSH, CDR2 LQKENI. Trimming removed 4 bases from V and 2 bases from J, with 12 bases in between. The CDR3 length is 15 residues. This chain's CDR3 is CASSRNLEAGNTIYF. In nucleotides, the CDR3 is TGTGCCAGCTCACGGAATCTTGAGGCTGGAAACACCATATATTTT.

This clone was seen only once. This chain connects TRBV30 to TRBJ1-5; 8 bases agree with TRBD1. The CDR3 sequence is 14 residues long. Germline V lookup: CDR1 GTSNPN, CDR2 SVGIG (reference sequence). V gave up 2 bases and J gave up 6 bases; unmatched junction bases: 6. Here the CDR3 DNA reads TGTGCCTGGAGTCCGCCAGGGGGCATTCAGCCCCAGCATTTT. It codes for CAWSPPGGIQPQHF.

This clone was detected only once. The rearrangement joins TRBV4-1 to TRBJ2-1; 14 bases are a match to TRBD2. V lost 4 bases and J lost 7; bases outside the gene matches: 12. Germline V lookup: CDR1 MGHRA, CDR2 YSYEKL. This CDR3 is 18 amino acids long. For the CDR3, the DNA is TGCGCCAGCAGCCTTCGGACTAGCGGGAGGAGGGTAAGGAATGAGCAGTTCTTC. Protein: CASSLRTSGRRVRNEQFF.

V gene TRBV6-1 combines with J gene TRBJ1-2; D remains unclear. Trimming stripped 7 bases from V and 2 bases from J, with 17 bases between. CDR1 is MNHNS, CDR2 SASEGT, per germline. The CDR3 contains 15 residues. This CDR3 is CASTLDGGPNYGYTF. Written as DNA, the CDR3 is TGTGCCAGCACCCTCGACGGAGGACCAAACTATGGCTACACCTTC.